This T cell receptor beta chain was profiled in a study of blood T cell repertoires in COVID-19. Study-wide background: The United States, Italy and Spain were the sources of the acute and convalescent COVID-19 samples. In each case, the material was cDNA or gDNA derived from T cells, B-cell-depleted T cells, or PBMCs.

V gave up 5 bases and J gave up 4 bases, with 2 bases separating them. Germline V gives CDR1 PRHDT, CDR2 FYEKMQ (reference sequence). This CDR3 has 11 amino acids. Profiled with immunoSEQ multiplex PCR; TCRdb holds only in-frame clones, not every one. Altogether more than 200,000 clones are present, approximately 86% being singletons, with the ten largest covering under 2.5%. This clone was recorded once. The chain recombines TRBV13 with TRBJ2-2; D gene uncertain. The TCR originated in a man aged 25 to 45 with active or convalescent COVID-19. Sequenced material: peripheral blood. The CDR3 DNA follows: TGTGCCAGCAGCCTCACCGGGGAGCTGTTTTTT. Translation: CASSLTGELFF. The full variable domain, completed using reference TRBV13 and TRBJ2-2, is AAGVIQSPRHLIKEKRETATLKCYPIPRHDTVYWYQQGPGQDPQFLISFYEKMQSDKGSIPDRFSAQQFSDYHSELNMSSLELGDSALYFCASSLTGELFFGEGSRLTVL.